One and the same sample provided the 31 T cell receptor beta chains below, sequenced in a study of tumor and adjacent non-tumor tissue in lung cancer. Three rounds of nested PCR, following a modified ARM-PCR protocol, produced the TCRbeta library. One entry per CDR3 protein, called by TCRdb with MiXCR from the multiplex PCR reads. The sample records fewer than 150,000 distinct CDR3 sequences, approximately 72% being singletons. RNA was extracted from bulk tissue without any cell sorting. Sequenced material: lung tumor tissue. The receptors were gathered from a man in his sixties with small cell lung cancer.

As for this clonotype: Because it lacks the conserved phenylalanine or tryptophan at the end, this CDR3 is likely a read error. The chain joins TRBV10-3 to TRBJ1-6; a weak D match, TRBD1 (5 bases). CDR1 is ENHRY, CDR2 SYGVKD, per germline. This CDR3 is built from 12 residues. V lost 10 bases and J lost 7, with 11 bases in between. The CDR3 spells CATVTANSPLHS. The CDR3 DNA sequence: TGTGCCACCGTGACAGCAAATTCACCCCTCCACTCT.

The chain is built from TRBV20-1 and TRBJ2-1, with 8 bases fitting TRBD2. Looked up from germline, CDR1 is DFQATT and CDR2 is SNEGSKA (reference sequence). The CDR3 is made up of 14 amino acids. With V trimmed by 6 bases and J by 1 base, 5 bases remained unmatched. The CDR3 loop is CSARSGRSYNEQFF. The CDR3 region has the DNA TGCAGTGCCCGGAGCGGGAGATCCTACAATGAGCAGTTCTTC.

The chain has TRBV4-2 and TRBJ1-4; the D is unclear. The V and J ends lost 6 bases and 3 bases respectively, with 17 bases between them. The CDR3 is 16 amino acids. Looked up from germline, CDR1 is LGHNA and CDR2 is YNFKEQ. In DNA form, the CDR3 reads TGTGCCAGCAGGCCGGAGCGCCTCGGGGCTAATGAAAAACTGTTTTTT. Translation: CASRPERLGANEKLFF.

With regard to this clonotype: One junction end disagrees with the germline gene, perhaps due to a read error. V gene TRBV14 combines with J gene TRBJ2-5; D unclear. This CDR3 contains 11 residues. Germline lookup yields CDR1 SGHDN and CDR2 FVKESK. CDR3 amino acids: CASSLGNTQNF. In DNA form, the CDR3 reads TGTGCCAGCAGTCTGGGCAATACCCAGAACTTC.

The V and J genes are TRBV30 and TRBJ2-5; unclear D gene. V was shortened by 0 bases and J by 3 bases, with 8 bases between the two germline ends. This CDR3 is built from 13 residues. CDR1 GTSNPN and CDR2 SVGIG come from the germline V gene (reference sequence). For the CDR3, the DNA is TGTGCCTGGAGTGTAAACTCAAAAGAGACCCAGTACTTC. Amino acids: CAWSVNSKETQYF.

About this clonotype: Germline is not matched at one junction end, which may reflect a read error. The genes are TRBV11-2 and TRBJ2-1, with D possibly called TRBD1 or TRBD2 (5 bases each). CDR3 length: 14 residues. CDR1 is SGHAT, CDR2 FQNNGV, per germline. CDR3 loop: CTGHKRQGDNGQFF. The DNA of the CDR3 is TGTACCGGCCATAAGCGGCAGGGCGACAATGGGCAGTTCTTC.

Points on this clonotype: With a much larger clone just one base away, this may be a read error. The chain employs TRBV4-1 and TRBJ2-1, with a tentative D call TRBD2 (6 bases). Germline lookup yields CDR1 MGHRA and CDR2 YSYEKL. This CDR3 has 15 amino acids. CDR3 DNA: TGCGCCAACAGCCAATCCGGGAGCTCCTACAATGAGCAGTTCTTC. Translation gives CANSQSGSSYNEQFF.

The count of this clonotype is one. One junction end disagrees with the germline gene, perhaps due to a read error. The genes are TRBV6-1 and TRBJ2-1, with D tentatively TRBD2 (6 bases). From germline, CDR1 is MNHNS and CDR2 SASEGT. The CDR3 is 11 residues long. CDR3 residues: CACSRGNEHFF. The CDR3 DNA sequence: TGTGCCTGCAGTCGGGGGAATGAGCACTTCTTC.

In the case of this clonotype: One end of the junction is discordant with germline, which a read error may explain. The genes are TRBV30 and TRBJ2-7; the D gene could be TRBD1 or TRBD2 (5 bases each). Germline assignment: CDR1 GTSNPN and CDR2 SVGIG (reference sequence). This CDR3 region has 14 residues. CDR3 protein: CAWRPHGTSYEHYF. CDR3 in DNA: TGTGCCTGGAGACCCCATGGGACCTCCTACGAGCACTACTTC.

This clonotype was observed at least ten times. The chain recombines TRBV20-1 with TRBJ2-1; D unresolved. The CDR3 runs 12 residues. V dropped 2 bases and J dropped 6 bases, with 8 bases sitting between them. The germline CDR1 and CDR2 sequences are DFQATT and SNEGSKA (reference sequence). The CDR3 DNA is TGCAGTGCTAGACCTAGTATCAATGAGCAGTTCTTC. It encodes CSARPSINEQFF.

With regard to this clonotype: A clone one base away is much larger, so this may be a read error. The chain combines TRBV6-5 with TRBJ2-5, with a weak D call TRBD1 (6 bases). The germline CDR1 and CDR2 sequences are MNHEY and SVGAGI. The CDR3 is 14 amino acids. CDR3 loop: CASSYDDRQETRYF. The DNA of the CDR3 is TGTGCCAGCAGTTACGACGACAGGCAAGAGACCCGGTACTTC.

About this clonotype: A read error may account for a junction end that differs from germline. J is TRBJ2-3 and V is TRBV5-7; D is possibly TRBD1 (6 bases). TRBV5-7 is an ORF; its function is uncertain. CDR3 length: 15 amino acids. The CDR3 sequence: CASSLTGNSTDTQYF. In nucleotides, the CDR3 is TGTGCCAGTAGCTTAACAGGGAATAGCACAGATACTCAGTATTTT.

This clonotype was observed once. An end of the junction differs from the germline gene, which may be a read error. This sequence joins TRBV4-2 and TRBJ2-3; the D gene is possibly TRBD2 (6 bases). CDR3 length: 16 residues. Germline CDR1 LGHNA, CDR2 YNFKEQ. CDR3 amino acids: CASGQDPRGGTDTQYF. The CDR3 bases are TGTGCCAGCGGCCAAGATCCCCGCGGGGGCACAGATACGCAGTATTTT.

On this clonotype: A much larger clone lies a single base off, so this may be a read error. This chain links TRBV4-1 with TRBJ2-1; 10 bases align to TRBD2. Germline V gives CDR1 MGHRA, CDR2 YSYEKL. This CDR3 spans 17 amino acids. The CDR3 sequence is CTSSQERASGSLGEQFF. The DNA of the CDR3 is TGCACCAGCAGCCAAGAAAGGGCTAGCGGGAGTTTGGGTGAGCAGTTCTTC.

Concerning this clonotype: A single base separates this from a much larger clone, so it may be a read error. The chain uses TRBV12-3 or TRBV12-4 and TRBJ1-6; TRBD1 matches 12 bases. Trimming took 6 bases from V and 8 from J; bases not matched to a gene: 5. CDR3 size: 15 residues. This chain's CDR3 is CASRLGTGGHSPLHF. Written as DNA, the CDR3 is TGTGCCAGCAGACTCGGGACAGGGGGCCATTCACCCCTCCACTTT.

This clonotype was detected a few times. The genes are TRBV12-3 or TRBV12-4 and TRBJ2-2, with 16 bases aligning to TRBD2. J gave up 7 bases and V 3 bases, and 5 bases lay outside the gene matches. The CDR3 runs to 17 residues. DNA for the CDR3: TGTGCCAGCAGTTTCGGGACTAGCGGGAGGGCCGTCGGGGAGCTGTTTTTT. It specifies CASSFGTSGRAVGELFF.

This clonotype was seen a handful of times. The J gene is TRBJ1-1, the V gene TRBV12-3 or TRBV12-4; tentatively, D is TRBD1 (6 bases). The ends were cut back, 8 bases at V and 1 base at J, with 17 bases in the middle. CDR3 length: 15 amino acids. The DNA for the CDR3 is TGTGCCAGCCGACGATCTTCGACAGGGAACACTGAAGCTTTCTTT. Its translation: CASRRSSTGNTEAFF.

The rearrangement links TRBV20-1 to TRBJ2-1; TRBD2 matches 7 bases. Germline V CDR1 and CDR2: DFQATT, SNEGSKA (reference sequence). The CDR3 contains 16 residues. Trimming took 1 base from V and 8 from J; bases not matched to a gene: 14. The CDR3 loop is CSARGLGWLAADEQFF. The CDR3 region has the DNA TGCAGTGCTAGAGGCCTTGGCTGGCTAGCGGCAGATGAGCAGTTCTTC.

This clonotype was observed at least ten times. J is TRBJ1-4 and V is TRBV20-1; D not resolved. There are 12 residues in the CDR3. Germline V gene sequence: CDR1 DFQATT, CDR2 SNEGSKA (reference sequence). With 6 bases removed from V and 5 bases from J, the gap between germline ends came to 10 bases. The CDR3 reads CSALSANEKLFF. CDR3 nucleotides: TGCAGTGCCCTCTCCGCCAATGAAAAACTGTTTTTT.

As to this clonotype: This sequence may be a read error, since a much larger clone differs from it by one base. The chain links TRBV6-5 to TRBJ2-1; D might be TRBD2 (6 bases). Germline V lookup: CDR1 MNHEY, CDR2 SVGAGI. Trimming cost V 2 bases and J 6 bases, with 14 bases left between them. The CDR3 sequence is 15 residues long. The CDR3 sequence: CASSYTPGAPNEQFF. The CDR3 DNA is TGTGCCAGCAGTTACACGCCGGGAGCTCCCAATGAGCAGTTCTTC.

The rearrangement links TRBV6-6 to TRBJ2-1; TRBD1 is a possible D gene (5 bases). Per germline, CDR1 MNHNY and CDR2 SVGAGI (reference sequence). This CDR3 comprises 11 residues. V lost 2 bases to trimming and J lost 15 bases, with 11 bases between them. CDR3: CASSYQGQLFF. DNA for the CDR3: TGTGCCAGCAGTTACCAGGGTCAGTTGTTCTTC.

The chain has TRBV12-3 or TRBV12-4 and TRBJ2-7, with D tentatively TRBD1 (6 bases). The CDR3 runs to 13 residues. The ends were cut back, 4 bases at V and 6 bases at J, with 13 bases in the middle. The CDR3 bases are TGTGCCAGCAGTTCCGGGACATACTGCGAGCAGTACTTC. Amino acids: CASSSGTYCEQYF.

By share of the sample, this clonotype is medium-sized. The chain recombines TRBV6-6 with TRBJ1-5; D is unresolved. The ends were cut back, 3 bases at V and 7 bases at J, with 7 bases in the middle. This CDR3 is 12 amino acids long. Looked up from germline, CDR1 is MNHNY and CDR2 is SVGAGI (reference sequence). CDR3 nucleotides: TGTGCCAGCAGTTATTCTGGACAGCCCCAGCATTTT. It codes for CASSYSGQPQHF.

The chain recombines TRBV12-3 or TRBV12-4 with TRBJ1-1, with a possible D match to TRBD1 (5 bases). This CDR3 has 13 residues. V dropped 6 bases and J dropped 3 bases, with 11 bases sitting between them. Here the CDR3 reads CASSRQRDTEAFF. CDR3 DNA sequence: TGTGCCAGCAGCCGACAGAGGGACACTGAAGCTTTCTTT.

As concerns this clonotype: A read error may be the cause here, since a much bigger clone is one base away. In DNA form, the CDR3 reads TGTGCCAGCAGTGAAGCGTGGGATGGGCACATTCAGTACTTC. Its translation is CASSEAWDGHIQYF. The genes are TRBV6-1 and TRBJ2-4; D not resolved. The CDR3 extends over 14 amino acids. The germline CDR1 and CDR2 sequences are MNHNS and SASEGT. The V end was cut by 0 bases, the J end by 8 bases, with 11 bases between.

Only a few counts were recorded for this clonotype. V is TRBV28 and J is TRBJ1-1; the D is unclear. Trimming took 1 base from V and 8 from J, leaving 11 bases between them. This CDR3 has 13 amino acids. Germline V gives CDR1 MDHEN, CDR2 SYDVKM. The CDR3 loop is CASSLFVDLEAFF. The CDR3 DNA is TGTGCCAGCAGTTTATTTGTGGATTTGGAAGCTTTCTTT. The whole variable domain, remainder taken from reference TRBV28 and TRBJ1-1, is DVKVTQSSRYLVKRTGEKVFLECVQDMDHENMFWYRQDPGLGLRLIYFSYDVKMKEKGDIPEGYSVSREKKERFSLILESASTNQTSMYLCASSLFVDLEAFFGQGTRLTVV.

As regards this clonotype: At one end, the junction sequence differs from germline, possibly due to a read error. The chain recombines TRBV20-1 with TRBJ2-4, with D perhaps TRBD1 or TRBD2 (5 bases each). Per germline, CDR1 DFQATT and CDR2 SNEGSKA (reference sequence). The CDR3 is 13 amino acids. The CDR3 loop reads CSARARGFNIQYF. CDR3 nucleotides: TGCAGTGCTAGAGCCCGGGGCTTTAACATTCAATACTTC.

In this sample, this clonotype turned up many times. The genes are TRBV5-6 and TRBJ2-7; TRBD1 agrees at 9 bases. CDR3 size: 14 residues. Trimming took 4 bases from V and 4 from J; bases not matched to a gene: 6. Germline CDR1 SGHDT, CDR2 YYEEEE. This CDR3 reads CASSRWDREYEQYV. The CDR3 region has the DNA TGTGCCAGCAGCCGATGGGACAGGGAGTACGAGCAGTACGTC.

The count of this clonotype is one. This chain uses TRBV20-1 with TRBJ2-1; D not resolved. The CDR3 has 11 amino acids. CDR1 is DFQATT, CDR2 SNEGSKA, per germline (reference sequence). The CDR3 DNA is TGCAATGCCCGCTTCGTGGATGAGCAGTTCTTC. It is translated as CNARFVDEQFF.

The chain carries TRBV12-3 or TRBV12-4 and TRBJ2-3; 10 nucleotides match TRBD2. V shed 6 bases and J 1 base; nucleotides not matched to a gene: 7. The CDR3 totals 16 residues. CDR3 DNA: TGTGCCAGCAGCCGGATAGCGGGAGGTGGCACAGATACGCAGTATTTT. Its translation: CASSRIAGGGTDTQYF.

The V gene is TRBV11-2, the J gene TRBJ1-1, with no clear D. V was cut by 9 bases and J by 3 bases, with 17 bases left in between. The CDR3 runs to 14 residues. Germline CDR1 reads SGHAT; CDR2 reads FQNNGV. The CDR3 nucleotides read TGTGCCAGTAGTGCTTTGGGTTGGGACACTGAAGCTTTCTTT. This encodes CASSALGWDTEAFF.